One sample yielded the 21 T cell receptor beta chains listed below, sequenced in a study of beta chain features in type 1 diabetes. The isolated RNA, all of it, was reverse transcribed, so expressed TCRB transcripts were what got sequenced. The protocol was immunoSEQ multiplex PCR, while the TCRdb copy is restricted to in-frame clones and leaves out a portion. The sample holds 240,000 or so clones, about 70% seen once. Sequenced: naive CD4+ T cells from blood. These receptors originate from a young man in good health.

Concerning this clone: The DNA is left out, because the CDR3 cannot be placed on it with certainty; the CDR3 is given as TCRdb lists it. The chain has TRBV29-1 and TRBJ2-2; the D call of TRBD1 is as the table states it, not checked on the DNA. Germline values: CDR1 SQVTM, CDR2 ANQGSEA. A total of 12 residues make up the CDR3, ends included. The CDR3 spells CSVSDVPGELFF.

The rearrangement links TRBV4-3 to TRBJ2-3; D not certain. The V gene's germline CDR1 is LGHNA and CDR2 YSLEER. Trimming took off 1 base at V and 2 bases at J, with 7 bases between the two ends. This CDR3 has 14 amino acids. CDR3 sequence (DNA): TGCGCCAGCAGCCAAGTAACGTTCACAGATACGCAGTATTTT. This gives the protein CASSQVTFTDTQYF.

Remarks on this clone: This sample includes further DNA sequences coding for the same CDR3. The rearrangement uses TRBV30 and TRBJ1-5, with D unresolved. The CDR3 sequence is 14 residues long. V was pared by 0 bases and J by 4 bases, with 10 bases between. Germline CDR1 is GTSNPN and CDR2 is SVGIG (reference sequence). CDR3 amino acids: CAWSVPGGNQPQHF. The DNA for the CDR3 is TGTGCCTGGAGTGTACCCGGAGGGAATCAGCCCCAGCATTTT.

This rearrangement joins TRBV15 to TRBJ2-1, with D possibly called TRBD1 or TRBD2 (6 bases each). Germline CDR1 LNHNV, CDR2 YYDKDF (reference sequence). Between the trimmed V and J ends, which lost 2 bases and 4 bases, there was a span of 12 bases. CDR3 length equals 15 residues. As DNA, the CDR3 is TGTGCCACCAGCAGACCCGGGGGCGCTTACAATGAGCAGTTCTTC. Protein: CATSRPGGAYNEQFF.

This chain joins TRBV29-1 and TRBJ2-1, with 7 bases aligning to TRBD2. The CDR3 extends over 14 amino acids. Germline V gene sequence: CDR1 SQVTM, CDR2 ANQGSEA. The V segment lost 5 bases and the J segment 0 bases; nucleotides outside the gene matches: 4. The CDR3 region is CSVSTSDSYNEQFF. The CDR3 DNA reads TGCAGCGTTTCCACTAGCGACTCCTACAATGAGCAGTTCTTC.

V usage is TRBV11-2 and J usage is TRBJ2-5, with unresolved D. Trimming left V 4 bases short and J 4 bases short, with 16 bases between. CDR3 length: 15 residues. Germline-derived CDR1 and CDR2 are SGHAT and FQNNGV. CDR3 bases: TGTGCCAGCAGCTATCAGCATTCTCTCTTAGAGACCCAGTACTTC. Amino acid sequence: CASSYQHSLLETQYF.

The chain has TRBV30 and TRBJ1-6; D is unresolved. CDR3 size: 14 residues. Germline CDR1 is GTSNPN and CDR2 is SVGIG (reference sequence). V lost 0 bases and J 14 bases, leaving 17 bases between the germline ends. This chain's CDR3 is CAWSVLEAPPTLHF. CDR3 DNA sequence: TGTGCCTGGAGTGTACTGGAGGCCCCTCCCACCCTCCACTTT. The full variable domain, with the rest looked up from reference TRBV30 and TRBJ1-6, is SQTIHQWPATLVQPVGSPLSLECTVEGTSNPNLYWYRQAAGRGLQLLFYSVGIGQISSEVPQNLSASRPQDRQFILSSKKLLLSDSGFYLCAWSVLEAPPTLHFGNGTRLTVT.

The J gene is TRBJ2-1, the V gene TRBV11-2; TRBD1 matches 7 bases. Germline assignment: CDR1 SGHAT and CDR2 FQNNGV. This CDR3 has 13 residues. After removal of 8 bases from V and 5 bases from J, the junction contained 6 bases not matched to a gene. The CDR3 nucleotides read TGTGCCAGCGTGACAGGGCGAAACAATGAGCAGTTCTTC. Its translation: CASVTGRNNEQFF.

The chain recombines TRBV30 with TRBJ2-1; 14 bases line up with TRBD2. Germline values: CDR1 GTSNPN, CDR2 SVGIG (reference sequence). The CDR3 runs to 16 residues. V lost 1 base, J lost 6 bases, and 5 bases stayed unmatched. CDR3 DNA sequence: TGTGCCTGGAGTGGGAACGGACTAGCGGGAGGCAATGAGCAGTTCTTC. The encoded protein is CAWSGNGLAGGNEQFF.

Here the CDR3 reads CASSPGQQETQYF. CDR3 DNA sequence: TGTGCCAGCAGCCCGGGACAGCAAGAGACCCAGTACTTC. The chain recombines TRBV7-9 with TRBJ2-5, with 7 bases lining up with TRBD1. This CDR3 has 13 amino acids. With V trimmed by 5 bases and J by 2 bases, 2 bases remained unmatched. Germline CDR1 SEHNR, CDR2 FQNEAQ (reference sequence).

This rearrangement joins TRBV5-1 to TRBJ2-5; 8 bases are shared with TRBD2. The CDR3 extends over 15 amino acids. Germline V gene lookup returns CDR1 SGHRS and CDR2 YFSETQ. Trimming took 4 bases from V and 4 from J; bases not matched to a gene: 9. The CDR3 region has the DNA TGCGCCAGCAGCCAGACGACTAGCGTCGCAGAGACCCAGTACTTC. This translates into CASSQTTSVAETQYF.

V gene TRBV30 combines with J gene TRBJ1-2; tentatively, D is TRBD1 (5 bases). The germline V and J ends were trimmed by 4 bases and 6 bases, with 18 bases remaining between them. The germline gives CDR1 GTSNPN, CDR2 SVGIG (reference sequence). This CDR3 spans 14 amino acids. CDR3 nucleotides: TGTGCCTGGAATATACCGGGACCCCGGAATGGCTACACCTTC. Amino acid sequence: CAWNIPGPRNGYTF.

The chain has TRBV7-9 and TRBJ1-1; D call uncertain. V gave up 4 bases and J gave up 1 base, with 7 bases separating them. The CDR3 runs to 13 residues. Germline V CDR1 and CDR2: SEHNR, FQNEAQ (reference sequence). CDR3 sequence (DNA): TGTGCCAGCAGCTCACACACGAACACTGAAGCTTTCTTT. It encodes CASSSHTNTEAFF.

The gene calls are TRBV30 and TRBJ2-7, with 10 bases that match TRBD1. Germline V CDR1 and CDR2: GTSNPN, SVGIG (reference sequence). Trimming took 5 bases from V and 6 from J; bases not matched to a gene: 7. The length of the CDR3 is 13 residues. CDR3: CAWAGTGVGEQYF. DNA for the CDR3: TGTGCCTGGGCCGGGACAGGGGTCGGCGAGCAGTACTTC.

The J gene is TRBJ2-7, the V gene TRBV29-1, with 10 bases lining up with TRBD2. There are 14 residues in the CDR3. V lost 6 bases to trimming and J lost 2 bases; unmatched junction nucleotides: 7. Germline V gene sequence: CDR1 SQVTM, CDR2 ANQGSEA. The CDR3 bases are TGCAGCGTGGGGGCCGGACTAGCGGCCTACGAGCAGTACTTC. It specifies CSVGAGLAAYEQYF.

This chain joins TRBV2 and TRBJ2-5; TRBD2 agrees at 7 bases. The V segment lost 4 bases and the J segment 4 bases; nucleotides outside the gene matches: 6. Looked up from germline, CDR1 is SNHLY and CDR2 is FYNNEI. This CDR3 contains 14 residues. The CDR3 bases are TGTGCCAGCAGTGCGGAGCGGGGTGGAGAGACCCAGTACTTC. Translated, it gives CASSAERGGETQYF. The full variable domain, its missing parts supplied by reference TRBV2 and TRBJ2-5, is EPEVTQTPSHQVTQMGQEVILRCVPISNHLYFYWYRQILGQKVEFLVSFYNNEISEKSEIFDDQFSVERPDGSNFTLKIRSTKLEDSAMYFCASSAERGGETQYFGPGTRLLVL.

The rearrangement links TRBV30 to TRBJ2-3, with unresolved D. In germline, CDR1 is GTSNPN, CDR2 SVGIG (reference sequence). V lost 6 bases to trimming and J lost 4 bases, with 11 bases between them. The CDR3 is 12 amino acids. In DNA, the CDR3 is TGTGCCTGCCACGGTCGGTCAGATACGCAGTATTTT. It encodes CACHGRSDTQYF.

There are a few counts of this clone. This sample also contains other DNA sequences that code for the same CDR3. The gene calls are TRBV30 and TRBJ1-2, with D uncertain. The germline gives CDR1 GTSNPN, CDR2 SVGIG (reference sequence). CDR3 length equals 12 residues. V was cut by 3 bases and J by 3 bases, with 8 bases left in between. The CDR3 sequence: CAWSEVDYGYTF. The CDR3 nucleotides are TGTGCCTGGAGCGAGGTGGACTATGGCTACACCTTC.

The chain combines TRBV5-1 with TRBJ2-1; the D call may be TRBD1 or TRBD2 (5 bases each). Per germline, CDR1 SGHRS and CDR2 YFSETQ. CDR3 length: 13 amino acids. The V and J ends lost 8 bases and 8 bases respectively, with 17 bases between them. For the CDR3, the DNA is TGCGCCAGTGACCGGGACGGGTTGGATGAGCAGTTCTTC. It is translated as CASDRDGLDEQFF. Using reference TRBV5-1 and TRBJ2-1 for the parts outside the CDR3, the full variable domain is KAGVTQTPRYLIKTRGQQVTLSCSPISGHRSVSWYQQTPGQGLQFLFEYFSETQRNKGNFPGRFSGRQFSNSRSEMNVSTLELGDSALYLCASDRDGLDEQFFGPGTRLTVL.

CDR3 residues: CASSHDKVYGYTF. CDR3 bases: TGTGCCAGCAGCCATGACAAAGTCTATGGCTACACCTTC. This chain joins TRBV7-2 and TRBJ1-2; D uncertain. CDR1 and CDR2 from the germline V gene are SGHTA and FQGNSA. Trimming removed 5 bases at V and 4 bases at J, with 11 bases between. CDR3 size: 13 residues.

The chain has TRBV5-1 and TRBJ1-1; D unresolved. The CDR3 sequence is 14 residues long. Germline CDR1 SGHRS, CDR2 YFSETQ. The ends were cut back, 0 bases at V and 0 bases at J, with 6 bases in the middle. The CDR3: CASSLDPVNTEAFF. The CDR3 DNA sequence: TGCGCCAGCAGCTTGGACCCGGTGAACACTGAAGCTTTCTTT.